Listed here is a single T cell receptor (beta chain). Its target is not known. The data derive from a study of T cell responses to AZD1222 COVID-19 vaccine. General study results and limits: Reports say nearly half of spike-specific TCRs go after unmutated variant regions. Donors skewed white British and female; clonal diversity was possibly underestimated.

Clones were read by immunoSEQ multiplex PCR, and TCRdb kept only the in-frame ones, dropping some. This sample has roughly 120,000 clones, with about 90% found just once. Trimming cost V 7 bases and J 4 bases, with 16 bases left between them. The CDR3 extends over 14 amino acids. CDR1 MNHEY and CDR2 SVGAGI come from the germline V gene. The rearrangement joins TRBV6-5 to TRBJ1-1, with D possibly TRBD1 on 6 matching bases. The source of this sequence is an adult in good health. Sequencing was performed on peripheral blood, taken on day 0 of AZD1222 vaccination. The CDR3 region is CASTRQVESTEAFF. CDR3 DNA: TGTGCCAGCACTAGACAGGTAGAAAGCACTGAAGCTTTCTTT.